The entry that follows covers one T cell receptor beta chain sequence. Its cognate antigen is unknown. Assay used: immunoSEQ multiplex PCR; TCRdb lists only in-frame clones, some missing. The data hold around 66,000 clones, with roughly 85% observed a single time. The data originate from a study of OX40 agonist ivuxolimab in advanced cancers. On the study more broadly: Past anti-PD-1, anti-PD-L1 or anti-CTLA-4 therapy was accepted, and roughly 42% had received some. General study points: CD8+ T cells (on average) carried more expanded clones than CD4+ T cells.

Trimming cost V 6 bases and J 1 base, with 11 bases left between them. Germline CDR1 and CDR2: SGHDT and YYEEEE. This CDR3 has 15 residues. The sample in question was CD4+ or CD8+ T cells sorted from blood, obtained in a trial of the OX40 agonist ivuxolimab. The rearrangement links TRBV5-6 to TRBJ2-6; no definite D call. The clonotype comes from an adult with an advanced solid tumor such as melanoma, head and neck, liver or kidney cancer. The CDR3 loop is CASKLVASGANVLTF. The CDR3 region has the DNA TGTGCCAGCAAACTCGTGGCGTCTGGGGCCAACGTCCTGACTTTC.